These 31 T cell receptor beta chains were all obtained from the same sample, sequenced in a study of OX40 agonist ivuxolimab in advanced cancers. Clones were read by immunoSEQ multiplex PCR, and TCRdb kept only the in-frame ones, dropping some. The sample holds tens of thousands of clones, around nine tenths seen once. Here the sequenced sample was CD4+ or CD8+ T cells sorted from blood, taken in a trial of the OX40 agonist ivuxolimab. Source of these receptors: an adult with an advanced solid tumor such as melanoma, head and neck, liver or kidney cancer.

Here the CDR3 reads CASSLRDRVFAYEQYF. The CDR3 DNA reads as TGTGCCAGCAGCCTAAGGGACAGGGTGTTCGCCTACGAGCAGTACTTC. The V call is TRBV9, the J call TRBJ2-7; 9 bases match TRBD1. CDR1 SGDLS and CDR2 YYNGEE come from the germline V gene. V gave up 4 bases and J gave up 2 bases; unmatched junction bases: 10. This CDR3 comprises 16 residues.

The chain links TRBV9 to TRBJ2-7; 7 bases line up with TRBD1. V dropped 3 bases and J dropped 0; count of bases not matched to a gene: 6. There are 15 residues in the CDR3. Germline lookup yields CDR1 SGDLS and CDR2 YYNGEE. The chain's CDR3 is CASSGGQDSSYEQYF. CDR3 bases: TGTGCCAGCAGCGGCGGACAGGATTCCTCCTACGAGCAGTACTTC.

The chain couples TRBV19 to TRBJ1-5, with D possibly being TRBD1 (5 bases). This CDR3 has 12 residues. The V end lost 9 bases, the J end lost 4 bases, and 10 bases lay between the germline ends. The germline V gene has CDR1 LNHDA and CDR2 SQIVND (reference sequence). CDR3 sequence reads: CASKQVNQPQHF. The CDR3 DNA follows: TGTGCCAGCAAACAGGTAAATCAGCCCCAGCATTTT. The full variable domain, in which reference TRBV19 and TRBJ1-5 provide the parts outside the CDR3, is DGGITQSPKYLFRKEGQNVTLSCEQNLNHDAMYWYRQDPGQGLRLIYYSQIVNDFQKGDIAEGYSVSREKKESFPLTVTSAQKNPTAFYLCASKQVNQPQHFGDGTRLSIL.

This chain connects TRBV4-2 to TRBJ2-7; 13 nucleotides align to TRBD2. Losses at the gene ends were 0 bases for V and 4 bases for J; bases not matched to a gene: 6. This CDR3 is 17 amino acids long. The V gene's germline CDR1 is LGHNA and CDR2 YNFKEQ. The CDR3 region is CASSQEPLAGGPYEQYF. The CDR3 nucleotides read TGTGCCAGCAGCCAAGAACCACTAGCGGGAGGGCCGTACGAGCAGTACTTC.

This sequence joins TRBV5-1 and TRBJ1-1, with unresolved D. Germline V gives CDR1 SGHRS, CDR2 YFSETQ. This CDR3 comprises 14 residues. V lost 5 bases, J lost 5 bases, and 16 bases lay in between. The CDR3 here is CASRKIGETTEAFF. The CDR3 coding sequence is TGCGCCAGCAGGAAAATTGGGGAAACAACTGAAGCTTTCTTT.

The rearrangement links TRBV2 to TRBJ1-1; D call uncertain. Looked up from germline, CDR1 is SNHLY and CDR2 is FYNNEI. The CDR3 loop spans 13 amino acids. Trimming removed 1 base at V and 4 bases at J, with 7 bases between. The CDR3 is CASSEGTSTEAFF. In DNA form, the CDR3 reads TGTGCCAGCAGTGAAGGGACTTCCACTGAAGCTTTCTTT.

The chain is built from TRBV19 and TRBJ2-7; D unresolved. The germline V and J ends were trimmed by 5 bases and 7 bases, with 18 bases remaining between them. Germline loops: CDR1 LNHDA, CDR2 SQIVND (reference sequence). The CDR3 loop spans 14 amino acids. CDR3 in amino acids: CASSFTSEPREQYF. CDR3 DNA sequence: TGTGCCAGTAGTTTTACCAGTGAGCCTAGGGAGCAGTACTTC.

The V gene is TRBV5-1, the J gene TRBJ2-1; no clear D gene. The V gene's germline CDR1 is SGHRS and CDR2 YFSETQ. V dropped 4 bases and J dropped 3 bases, with 17 bases sitting between them. CDR3 length: 16 residues. The CDR3 loop is CASSEGSTLGYNEQFF. The CDR3 DNA is TGCGCCAGCAGCGAAGGGTCCACGCTGGGCTACAATGAGCAGTTCTTC.

The chain joins TRBV15 to TRBJ1-1, with D unresolved. The V end lost 1 base, the J end lost 1 base, and 19 bases lay between the germline ends. Germline V gives CDR1 LNHNV, CDR2 YYDKDF (reference sequence). The CDR3 sequence is 18 residues long. Here the CDR3 reads CATSRVSGRLNSNTEAFF. The CDR3 bases are TGTGCCACCAGCAGAGTCTCGGGCCGCTTAAACTCGAACACTGAAGCTTTCTTT.

The chain uses TRBV7-3 and TRBJ2-1, with TRBD2 matching 15 bases. Germline trimming cut 6 bases from V and 4 bases from J; bases unmatched to any gene: 4. In germline, CDR1 is SGHTA, CDR2 FQGTGA. The CDR3 contains 16 residues. CDR3: CASSRGLAGGYNEQFF. CDR3 DNA sequence: TGTGCCAGCAGTCGTGGACTAGCGGGAGGGTACAATGAGCAGTTCTTC.

The chain employs TRBV5-1 and TRBJ2-7; D might be TRBD1 (6 bases). The germline V gene encodes CDR1 SGHRS and CDR2 YFSETQ. The CDR3 contains 13 residues. V shed 0 bases and J shed 7 bases, with 11 bases lying between them. CDR3 coding DNA: TGCGCCAGCAGCTTGGACAGGGTAGGGGAGCAGTACTTC. Translation: CASSLDRVGEQYF.

This sequence joins TRBV7-9 and TRBJ1-1, with unresolved D. In germline, CDR1 is SEHNR, CDR2 FQNEAQ (reference sequence). V lost 5 bases and J lost 1, with 11 bases in between. This CDR3 is 14 amino acids long. The CDR3 reads CASSPAPQNTEAFF. CDR3 sequence (DNA): TGTGCCAGCAGCCCAGCCCCACAGAACACTGAAGCTTTCTTT.

V gene TRBV4-1 combines with J gene TRBJ2-3; 7 bases map to TRBD2. Germline V gene data show CDR1 as MGHRA and CDR2 as YSYEKL. The CDR3 sequence is 15 residues long. J lost 5 bases, V lost 4 bases, and 9 bases had no gene match. In nucleotides, the CDR3 is TGCGCCAGCAGCCTAGGAGGGAGGGCCGAAGATACGCAGTATTTT. Translation gives CASSLGGRAEDTQYF.

V gene TRBV18 combines with J gene TRBJ1-2, with no clear D. The V gene lost 3 bases and the J gene lost 6 bases, with 11 bases spanning the gap. The CDR3 spans 13 residues. Looked up from germline, CDR1 is KGHSH and CDR2 is LQKENI. This CDR3 is CASSPRTEDGYTF. The CDR3 bases are TGTGCCAGCTCACCTCGGACGGAGGATGGCTACACCTTC.

The chain couples TRBV7-8 to TRBJ1-2; D gene unclear. The germline CDR1 and CDR2 sequences are SGHVS and FQNEAQ. The CDR3 covers 16 residues. Trimming cost V 1 base and J 9 bases, with 21 bases left between them. CDR3 sequence reads: CASSLGNRERAMRYTF. The CDR3 nucleotides are TGTGCCAGCAGCTTAGGTAATAGAGAGAGAGCTATGCGCTACACCTTC.

This chain joins TRBV6-1 and TRBJ2-2; perhaps TRBD2 as D (5 bases). Per germline, CDR1 MNHNS and CDR2 SASEGT. Trimming removed 1 base from V and 3 bases from J, with 9 bases in between. This CDR3 comprises 15 residues. The CDR3 nucleotides are TGTGCCAGCAGTGAAGGCGGACTTCACACCGGGGAGCTGTTTTTT. It encodes CASSEGGLHTGELFF.

This clone was recorded once. This chain joins TRBV19 and TRBJ2-7; D may correspond to TRBD1 or TRBD2 (6 bases each). V gave up 1 base and J gave up 1 base, with 11 bases separating them. The CDR3 totals 15 residues. Germline values: CDR1 LNHDA, CDR2 SQIVND (reference sequence). As DNA, the CDR3 is TGTGCCAGTAGTATAGGCGGGGACAATTCCTACGAGCAGTACTTC. Protein product: CASSIGGDNSYEQYF.

The J gene is TRBJ2-7, the V gene TRBV27, with TRBD1 matching 8 bases. J lost 3 bases, V lost 7 bases, and 11 bases had no gene match. Germline loops: CDR1 MNHEY, CDR2 SMNVEV (reference sequence). The CDR3 extends over 15 amino acids. In nucleotides, the CDR3 is TGTGCCAGCACCCCATCGGGGACAGGACGCTACGAGCAGTACTTC. It codes for CASTPSGTGRYEQYF.

V gene TRBV2 combines with J gene TRBJ2-7, with 10 bases lining up with TRBD2. Unmatched junction bases numbered 7, after V lost 5 bases and J lost 3 bases. The CDR3 has 15 amino acids. Germline V lookup: CDR1 SNHLY, CDR2 FYNNEI. The CDR3 sequence is CASSSPRTSGYEQYF. CDR3 DNA: TGTGCCAGCAGTTCCCCGAGGACTAGCGGCTACGAGCAGTACTTC. The whole variable domain, remainder taken from reference TRBV2 and TRBJ2-7, is EPEVTQTPSHQVTQMGQEVILRCVPISNHLYFYWYRQILGQKVEFLVSFYNNEISEKSEIFDDQFSVERPDGSNFTLKIRSTKLEDSAMYFCASSSPRTSGYEQYFGPGTRLTVT.

The J gene is TRBJ1-1, the V gene TRBV7-3, with D possibly matching TRBD1 (6 bases). The CDR3 is 15 residues long. V was trimmed by 5 bases and J by 4 bases, leaving 17 bases between them. Germline V CDR1 and CDR2: SGHTA, FQGTGA. The CDR3 sequence: CASSTSGGPATEAFF. In nucleotides, the CDR3 is TGTGCCAGCAGCACTAGTGGGGGGCCGGCCACTGAAGCTTTCTTT.

The V call is TRBV7-8, the J call TRBJ2-7, with 7 nucleotides matching TRBD1. This CDR3 spans 14 amino acids. From germline, CDR1 is SGHVS and CDR2 FQNEAQ. V lost 1 base, J lost 2 bases, and 2 bases stayed unmatched. Here the CDR3 reads CASSLVQGAYEQYF. For the CDR3, the DNA is TGTGCCAGCAGCTTAGTGCAGGGGGCCTACGAGCAGTACTTC.

The chain uses TRBV18 and TRBJ2-7; 7 nucleotides match TRBD2. V trimming: 4 bases; J trimming: 2 bases; junction bases outside the gene matches: 5. There are 14 residues in the CDR3. CDR1 KGHSH and CDR2 LQKENI come from the germline V gene. CDR3: CASSRGGSTYEQYF. CDR3 sequence (DNA): TGTGCCAGCTCACGGGGCGGGAGTACCTACGAGCAGTACTTC.

The chain links TRBV28 to TRBJ2-5, with TRBD1 matching 7 bases. Germline-derived CDR1 and CDR2 are MDHEN and SYDVKM. The CDR3 runs 15 residues. With 5 bases clipped from V and 3 bases from J, the junction kept 9 bases outside the gene matches. CDR3 bases: TGTGCCAGCAGTCCGCCCGGGACAGCTAAAGAGACCCAGTACTTC. Residues: CASSPPGTAKETQYF.

This clone showed up just once. The chain links TRBV27 to TRBJ2-1; the match to TRBD2 covers 8 bases. CDR3 size: 15 residues. Germline V gene sequence: CDR1 MNHEY, CDR2 SMNVEV (reference sequence). V lost 10 bases, J lost 0 bases, and 8 bases stayed unmatched. The CDR3 DNA sequence: TGTGCCACCCGGGGGGGACTTCTCTCCTACAATGAGCAGTTCTTC. The encoded protein is CATRGGLLSYNEQFF.

The V and J genes are TRBV7-3 and TRBJ2-7; possibly TRBD1 for D (5 bases). The germline CDR1 and CDR2 sequences are SGHTA and FQGTGA. With 4 bases removed from V and 7 bases from J, the gap between germline ends came to 8 bases. There are 11 residues in the CDR3. The CDR3 here is CASSSRTEQYF. CDR3 in DNA: TGTGCCAGCAGCTCAAGGACAGAGCAGTACTTC. Using reference TRBV7-3 and TRBJ2-7 for the parts outside the CDR3, the full variable domain is GAGVSQTPSNKVTEKGKYVELRCDPISGHTALYWYRQSLGQGPEFLIYFQGTGAADDSGLPNDRFFAVRPEGSVSTLKIQRTERGDSAVYLCASSSRTEQYFGPGTRLTVT.

This chain connects TRBV2 to TRBJ2-4; 10 bases map to TRBD2. The CDR3 is 11 residues long. Germline CDR1 reads SNHLY; CDR2 reads FYNNEI. Unmatched junction bases numbered 2, after V lost 6 bases and J lost 12 bases. DNA of the CDR3: TGTGCCAGCAGAACTAGCGGGAATCAGTACTTC. Amino acid sequence: CASRTSGNQYF.

There are a few counts of this clone. V gene TRBV29-1 combines with J gene TRBJ1-1, with no clear D. V lost 5 bases to trimming and J lost 4 bases, with 20 bases between them. CDR3 size: 15 residues. Germline V CDR1 and CDR2: SQVTM, ANQGSEA. The CDR3 nucleotides are TGCAGCGTTAGTTCAGGATGGGCCATGGGCACTGAAGCTTTCTTT. This encodes CSVSSGWAMGTEAFF.

This chain links TRBV27 with TRBJ2-1; D is unresolved. Looked up from germline, CDR1 is MNHEY and CDR2 is SMNVEV (reference sequence). The CDR3 spans 17 residues. Trimming took 3 bases from V and 5 from J, leaving 20 bases between them. This chain's CDR3 is CASSFPPQRRAHNEQFF. The CDR3 DNA reads TGTGCCAGCAGTTTTCCCCCCCAAAGACGGGCTCACAATGAGCAGTTCTTC.

The chain joins TRBV7-6 to TRBJ2-7; 9 bases align to TRBD1. The CDR3 runs 13 residues. V lost 4 bases, J lost 5 bases, and 3 bases stayed unmatched. CDR1 SGHVS and CDR2 FNYEAQ come from the germline V gene. In nucleotides, the CDR3 is TGTGCCAGCAGCTCGGGACAGGGCGACGAGCAGTACTTC. Translating it yields CASSSGQGDEQYF.

This chain connects TRBV5-1 to TRBJ2-5, with 10 positions matching TRBD1. The J call is uncertain, as TRBJ2-7 better fits the DNA end. CDR1 is SGHRS, CDR2 YFSETQ, per germline. CDR3 length: 15 residues. The chain's CDR3 is CASSLAGTGEYEQYF. CDR3 DNA: TGCGCCAGCAGCTTGGCCGGGACAGGGGAATACGAGCAGTACTTC.

This chain connects TRBV4-1 to TRBJ2-3; 11 bases fit TRBD2. With 1 base clipped from V and 0 bases from J, the junction kept 0 bases outside the gene matches. This CDR3 is built from 16 residues. Germline values: CDR1 MGHRA, CDR2 YSYEKL. In nucleotides, the CDR3 is TGCGCCAGCAGCCAAGGACTAGCGGGGAGCACAGATACGCAGTATTTT. Translation: CASSQGLAGSTDTQYF.